The 12 T cell receptor beta chains listed next were all sequenced from one sample in a study of beta chain features in type 1 diabetes. All of the isolated RNA was reverse transcribed, so expressed TCRB transcripts were sequenced. Clones were read by immunoSEQ multiplex PCR, and TCRdb kept only the in-frame ones, dropping some. This repertoire shows 300,000 or so clones, 13% to 15% found once; its top ten account for more than 0.015%. No cognate antigen is known for these TCRs. General study results and limits: There was a moderate but significant shortening of TCRB CDR3s in all four CD4+ subsets of Type 1 diabetes patients.

Source material: naive CD4+ T cells from blood. The receptors come from a man aged 25-45 years with type 1 diabetes.

This clone was observed a handful of times. The chain uses TRBV18 and TRBJ2-3; 7 bases match TRBD1. Germline-derived CDR1 and CDR2 are KGHSH and LQKENI. The CDR3 is 14 residues long. V trimming: 3 bases; J trimming: 3 bases; junction bases outside the gene matches: 3. CDR3 protein: CASSPAGGTDTQYF. The CDR3 region has the DNA TGTGCCAGCTCACCGGCAGGGGGAACAGATACGCAGTATTTT. Full variable domain (remainder filled in from reference TRBV18 and TRBJ2-3): NAGVMQNPRHLVRRRGQEARLRCSPMKGHSHVYWYRQLPEEGLKFMVYLQKENIIDESGMPKERFSAEFPKEGPSILRIQQVVRGDSAAYFCASSPAGGTDTQYFGPGTRLTVL.

This sequence joins TRBV7-9 and TRBJ2-7; weak D call: TRBD1 (5 bases). Germline CDR1 and CDR2: SEHNR and FQNEAQ (reference sequence). This CDR3 region has 15 residues. V gave up 2 bases and J gave up 0 bases, with 11 bases separating them. CDR3: CASSLSGRASYEQYF. DNA for the CDR3: TGTGCCAGCAGCTTAAGTGGCAGGGCCTCCTACGAGCAGTACTTC.

This clone was seen a few times. V usage is TRBV7-9 and J usage is TRBJ1-5; D not resolved. Per the germline V gene, CDR1 is SEHNR and CDR2 is FQNEAQ (reference sequence). CDR3 length: 15 amino acids. The V and J ends lost 4 bases and 6 bases respectively, with 16 bases between them. CDR3 sequence: CASSSARGIAQPQHF. CDR3 coding DNA: TGTGCCAGCAGCTCCGCCAGAGGGATCGCTCAGCCCCAGCATTTT.

This chain uses TRBV7-3 with TRBJ2-2; 10 bases align to TRBD1. The CDR3 is made up of 16 amino acids. Germline CDR1 SGHTA, CDR2 FQGTGA. The J segment lost 6 bases and the V segment lost 5 bases, leaving 9 bases of the junction unmatched. The CDR3 sequence is CASSGPRGTGAGELFF. For the CDR3, the DNA is TGTGCCAGCAGCGGACCAAGGGGGACAGGGGCCGGGGAGCTGTTTTTT.

This clone has a handful of counts. The CDR3, as DNA: TGTGCCAGCAGTTTATCGGCGGGGGTGGACGAGCAGTACTTC. Translated, it gives CASSLSAGVDEQYF. The rearrangement joins TRBV27 to TRBJ2-7, with 7 bases that match TRBD2. The germline CDR1 and CDR2 sequences are MNHEY and SMNVEV (reference sequence). The CDR3 is 14 residues long. The V gene end was trimmed by 0 bases and the J gene end by 5 bases; junction bases not matched to a gene: 4.

This clone was seen more than once but under ten times. The chain uses TRBV15 and TRBJ2-2; TRBD2 matches 10 bases. The length of the CDR3 is 15 residues. The trim removed 8 bases at V and 8 bases at J, leaving 11 bases unmatched. Germline V gives CDR1 LNHNV, CDR2 YYDKDF (reference sequence). In nucleotides, the CDR3 is TGTGCCACCTTCCCGGGACTAGCGACGGAGGGGGAGCTGTTTTTT. Residues: CATFPGLATEGELFF.

The genes are TRBV15 and TRBJ2-4, with TRBD2 matching over 14 bases. The germline gives CDR1 LNHNV, CDR2 YYDKDF (reference sequence). The CDR3 covers 18 residues. The V segment lost 0 bases and the J segment 6 bases; nucleotides outside the gene matches: 7. CDR3 DNA: TGTGCCACCAGCAGAGAAAAGGGACTAGCGGGGGCACCAAACATTCAGTACTTC. It yields the protein CATSREKGLAGAPNIQYF.

The chain has TRBV5-6 and TRBJ2-1; D gene ambiguous. V was pared by 4 bases and J by 8 bases, with 10 bases between. CDR3 length equals 12 residues. In germline, CDR1 is SGHDT, CDR2 YYEEEE. CDR3 protein: CASSVVAYEQFF. Here the CDR3 DNA reads TGTGCCAGCAGCGTCGTGGCCTATGAGCAGTTCTTC.

The rearrangement uses TRBV4-3 and TRBJ2-3, with 12 bases lining up with TRBD2. The V gene end was trimmed by 0 bases and the J gene end by 5 bases; junction bases not matched to a gene: 6. The CDR3 extends over 17 amino acids. Germline CDR1 is LGHNA and CDR2 is YSLEER. In nucleotides, the CDR3 is TGCGCCAGCAGCCAAGATCCCAGACTAGCGGGAGAAGATACGCAGTATTTT. It translates to CASSQDPRLAGEDTQYF.

This clone was observed a handful of times. The V and J genes are TRBV5-1 and TRBJ2-5, with D perhaps TRBD1 (5 bases). Germline assignment: CDR1 SGHRS and CDR2 YFSETQ. This CDR3 comprises 13 residues. Trimming took off 4 bases at V and 5 bases at J, with 12 bases between the two ends. CDR3 protein: CASSASPGETQYF. CDR3 in DNA: TGCGCCAGCAGCGCCTCCCCAGGGGAGACCCAGTACTTC.

This clone was counted a few times. The CDR3 DNA is TGTGCCAGCAAGGGGGACGTGCTTACGGGAGGCTACACCTTC. This encodes CASKGDVLTGGYTF. V and J are TRBV2 and TRBJ1-2, with a possible D match to TRBD1 (6 bases). In germline, CDR1 is SNHLY, CDR2 FYNNEI. With 7 bases removed from V and 8 bases from J, the gap between germline ends came to 20 bases. The CDR3 consists of 14 residues.

The chain has TRBV2 and TRBJ2-1; the D gene is possibly TRBD1 (5 bases). V lost 7 bases and J 0 bases, leaving 10 bases between the germline ends. CDR3 length: 14 amino acids. Germline V gene sequence: CDR1 SNHLY, CDR2 FYNNEI. CDR3 nucleotide sequence: TGTGCCAGCACCCTCCAGGGCTCCTACAATGAGCAGTTCTTC. Protein sequence: CASTLQGSYNEQFF.